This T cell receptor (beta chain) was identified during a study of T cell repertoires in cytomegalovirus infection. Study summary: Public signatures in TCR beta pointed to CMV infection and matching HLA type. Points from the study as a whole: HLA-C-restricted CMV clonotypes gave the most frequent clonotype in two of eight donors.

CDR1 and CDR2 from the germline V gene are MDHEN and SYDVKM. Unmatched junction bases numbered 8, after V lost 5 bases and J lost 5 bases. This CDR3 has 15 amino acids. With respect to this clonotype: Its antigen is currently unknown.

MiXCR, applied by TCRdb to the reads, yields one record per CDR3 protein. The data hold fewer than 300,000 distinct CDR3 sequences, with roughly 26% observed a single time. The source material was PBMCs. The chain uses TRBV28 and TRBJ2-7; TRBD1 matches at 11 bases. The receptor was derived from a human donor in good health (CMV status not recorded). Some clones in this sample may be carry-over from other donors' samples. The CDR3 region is CASSPPRTGGHEQYF. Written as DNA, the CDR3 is TGTGCCAGCAGTCCTCCCAGGACAGGGGGCCACGAGCAGTACTTC. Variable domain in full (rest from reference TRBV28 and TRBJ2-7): DVKVTQSSRYLVKRTGEKVFLECVQDMDHENMFWYRQDPGLGLRLIYFSYDVKMKEKGDIPEGYSVSREKKERFSLILESASTNQTSMYLCASSPPRTGGHEQYFGPGTRLTVT.